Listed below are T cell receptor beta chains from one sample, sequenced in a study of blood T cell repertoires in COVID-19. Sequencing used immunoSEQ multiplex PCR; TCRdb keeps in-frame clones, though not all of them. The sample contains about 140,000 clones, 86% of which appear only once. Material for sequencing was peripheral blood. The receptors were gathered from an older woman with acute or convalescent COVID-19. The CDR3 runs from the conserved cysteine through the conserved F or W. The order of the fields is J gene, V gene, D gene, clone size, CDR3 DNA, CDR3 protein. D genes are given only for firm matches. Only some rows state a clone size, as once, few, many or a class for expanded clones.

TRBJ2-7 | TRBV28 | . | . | TGTGCCAGCAGTTTAAGCGGGACAGGAGGCATCTACGAGCAGTACTTC | CASSLSGTGGIYEQYF
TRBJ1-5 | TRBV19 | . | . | TGTGCCAGCCGTTTGGGAGGGGCGAATAATCAGCCCCAGCATTTT | CASRLGGANNQPQHF
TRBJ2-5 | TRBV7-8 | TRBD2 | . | TGTGCCAGCAGCGGTAGCGGGGGGTCTCGAGAGACCCAGTACTTC | CASSGSGGSRETQYF
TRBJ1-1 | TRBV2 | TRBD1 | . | TGTGCCAGCATAGGGACAGGGGAGGCTTTCTTT | CASIGTGEAFF
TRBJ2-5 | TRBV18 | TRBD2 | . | TGTGCCAGCTCACCACTACTAGCGGGGGGCCTCGCCGGGGAGACCCAGTACTTC | CASSPLLAGGLAGETQYF
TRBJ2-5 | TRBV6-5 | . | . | TGTGCCAGCAGACCTAGCCGGGGGGCGTATGAGACCCAGTACTTC | CASRPSRGAYETQYF
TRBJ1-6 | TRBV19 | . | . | TGTGCCAGTAGTATAGGAGGCAGTTATTCACCCCTCCACTTT | CASSIGGSYSPLHF
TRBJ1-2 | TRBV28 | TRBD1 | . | TGTGCCAGCCGCCAATCCGGGACAGCCAACTATGGCTACACCTTC | CASRQSGTANYGYTF
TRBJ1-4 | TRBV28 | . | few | TGTGCCACCCTCTTTGAAAAACTGTTTTTT | CATLFEKLFF
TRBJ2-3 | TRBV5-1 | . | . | TGCGCCAGCAGCTTGGACAGCTACACAGATACGCAGTATTTT | CASSLDSYTDTQYF
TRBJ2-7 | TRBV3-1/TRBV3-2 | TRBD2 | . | TGTGCCAGCAGCGGACTAGCCCCCTACGAGCAGTACTTC | CASSGLAPYEQYF
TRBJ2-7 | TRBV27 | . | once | TGTGCCAGCAGTTTTACGAGAGTTTCCTACGAGCAGTACTTC | CASSFTRVSYEQYF
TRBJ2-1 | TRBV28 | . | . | TGTGCCAGCAGTATACAGCAATACAATGAGCAGTTCTTC | CASSIQQYNEQFF
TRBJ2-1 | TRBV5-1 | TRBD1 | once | TGCGCCAGCAGCTTGAGGGGACAGGGTTCGAATGAGCAGTTCTTC | CASSLRGQGSNEQFF
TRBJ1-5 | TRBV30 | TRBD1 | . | TGTGCCTGGAGTGTACGTGGGACAGGTAGCAATCAGCCCCAGCATTTT | CAWSVRGTGSNQPQHF